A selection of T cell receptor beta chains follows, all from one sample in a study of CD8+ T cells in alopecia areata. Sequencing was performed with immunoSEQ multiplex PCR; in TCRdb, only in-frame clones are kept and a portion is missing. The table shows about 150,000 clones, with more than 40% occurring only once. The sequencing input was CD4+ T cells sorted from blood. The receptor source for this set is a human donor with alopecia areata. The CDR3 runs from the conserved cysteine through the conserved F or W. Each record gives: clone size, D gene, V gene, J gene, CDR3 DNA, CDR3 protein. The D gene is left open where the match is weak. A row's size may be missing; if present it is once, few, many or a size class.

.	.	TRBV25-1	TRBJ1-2	TGTGCCAGCAGTCTGGACACCCGTAGGCATGGCTACACCTTC	CASSLDTRRHGYTF
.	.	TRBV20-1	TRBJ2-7	TGCAGTGCTAGAGGCGTTGGCGAGCAGTACTTC	CSARGVGEQYF
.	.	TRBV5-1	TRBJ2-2	TGCGCCAGCAGCTTGGACAACTACGTCGGAAGGGAGCTGTTTTTT	CASSLDNYVGRELFF
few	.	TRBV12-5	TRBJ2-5	TGTGCTAGTGGCGGACCTTTGGGGGCAGAGACCCAGTACTTC	CASGGPLGAETQYF
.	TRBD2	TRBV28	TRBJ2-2	TGTGCCACCTTAGCTAGCGGGAGCGCCGGGGAGCTGTTTTTT	CATLASGSAGELFF
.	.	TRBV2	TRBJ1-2	TGTGCCAGCAGTGGTTCACCTATAACTAACTATGGCTACACCTTC	CASSGSPITNYGYTF
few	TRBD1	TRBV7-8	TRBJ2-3	TGTGCCAGCAGCTATCGGCCCGGGACAGGGGTGGGAGATACGCAGTATTTT	CASSYRPGTGVGDTQYF
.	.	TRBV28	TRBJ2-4	TGTGCCAGCAGTGCCCAGGGATCCAAAAACATTCAGTACTTC	CASSAQGSKNIQYF
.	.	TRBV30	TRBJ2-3	TGTGCCTGGAGTGTCTCATACACAGATACGCAGTATTTT	CAWSVSYTDTQYF
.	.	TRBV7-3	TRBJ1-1	TGTGCCAGCAGCTTAACCGGAGGGAACACTGAAGCTTTCTTT	CASSLTGGNTEAFF
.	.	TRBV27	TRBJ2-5	TGTGCCAGCAGTCCCGACAGGTTTCGAGAGACCCAGTACTTC	CASSPDRFRETQYF
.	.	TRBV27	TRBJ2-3	TGTGCCGCGGGCAGGGTTTACACAGATACGCAGTATTTT	CAAGRVYTDTQYF
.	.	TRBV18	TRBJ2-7	TGTGCCAGCTCACCGAGTGGGGGGCACGAGCAGTACTTC	CASSPSGGHEQYF
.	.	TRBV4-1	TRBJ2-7	TGCGCCAGCAGCCATATGCCGATCCAGGGCTACGAGCAGTACTTC	CASSHMPIQGYEQYF
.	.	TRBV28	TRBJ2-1	TGTGCCAGCAACTCGATATACAATGAGCAGTTCTTC	CASNSIYNEQFF
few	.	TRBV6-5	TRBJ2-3	TGTGCCAGCAAAACAGACACAGATACGCAGTATTTT	CASKTDTDTQYF
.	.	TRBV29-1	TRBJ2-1	TGCAGCGTTGAAGGAGCCTGGGAGCAGTTCTTC	CSVEGAWEQFF
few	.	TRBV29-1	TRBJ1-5	TGCAGCGTCTCGGGGGGCCTTACCCAGCCCCAGCATTTT	CSVSGGLTQPQHF
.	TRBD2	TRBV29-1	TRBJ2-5	TGCACCATACTAGCGGGAGGGGGAGAGACCCAGTACTTC	CTILAGGGETQYF
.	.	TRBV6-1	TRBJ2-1	TGTGCCAGCAGTGAAGACCCTAGTTTGAGACAACAGTTCTTC	CASSEDPSLRQQFF
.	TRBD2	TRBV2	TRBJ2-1	TGTGCCAGCAATCTAGCGGGAGCGAATGAGCAGTTCTTC	CASNLAGANEQFF
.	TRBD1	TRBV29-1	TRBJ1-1	TGCAGCGTTGAGGAGACAGGGGATACTGAAGCTTTCTTT	CSVEETGDTEAFF
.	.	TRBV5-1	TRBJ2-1	TGCGCCAGCAGCTTGGTGGATGAGCAGTTCTTC	CASSLVDEQFF
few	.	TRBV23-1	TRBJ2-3	TGCGCCAGCTCCCCCAGGGCAAACCTGGCCTACACAGATACGCAGTATTTT	CASSPRANLAYTDTQYF